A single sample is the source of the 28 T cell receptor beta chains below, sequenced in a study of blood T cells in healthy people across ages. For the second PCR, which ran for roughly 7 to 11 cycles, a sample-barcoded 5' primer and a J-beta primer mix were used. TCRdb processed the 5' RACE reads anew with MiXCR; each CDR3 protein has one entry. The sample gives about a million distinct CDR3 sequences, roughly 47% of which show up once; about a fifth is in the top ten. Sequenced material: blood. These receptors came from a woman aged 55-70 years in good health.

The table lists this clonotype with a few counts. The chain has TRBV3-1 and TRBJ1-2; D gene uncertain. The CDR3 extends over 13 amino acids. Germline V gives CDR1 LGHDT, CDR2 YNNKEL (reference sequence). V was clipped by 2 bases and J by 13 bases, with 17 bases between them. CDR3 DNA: TGTGCCAGCAGCCAAAAATTCGGGGTAATCTGCACCTTC. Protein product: CASSQKFGVICTF. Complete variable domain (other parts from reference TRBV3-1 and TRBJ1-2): DTAVSQTPKYLVTQMGNDKSIKCEQNLGHDTMYWYKQDSKKFLKIMFSYNNKELIINETVPNRFSPKSPDKAHLNLHINSLELGDSAVYFCASSQKFGVICTFGSGTRLTVV.

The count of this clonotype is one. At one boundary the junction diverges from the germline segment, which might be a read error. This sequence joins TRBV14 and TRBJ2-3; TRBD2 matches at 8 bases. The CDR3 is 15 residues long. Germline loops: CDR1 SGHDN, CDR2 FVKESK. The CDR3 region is CASSSLAGLTETQYF. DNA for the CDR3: TGTGCCAGCAGCTCCCTAGCGGGCCTCACAGAGACGCAGTATTTT.

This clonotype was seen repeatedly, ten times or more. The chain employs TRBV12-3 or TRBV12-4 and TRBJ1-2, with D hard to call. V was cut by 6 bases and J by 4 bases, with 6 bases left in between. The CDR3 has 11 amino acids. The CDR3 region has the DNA TGTGCCAGCAGCTCTGGCTATGGCTACACCTTC. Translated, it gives CASSSGYGYTF.

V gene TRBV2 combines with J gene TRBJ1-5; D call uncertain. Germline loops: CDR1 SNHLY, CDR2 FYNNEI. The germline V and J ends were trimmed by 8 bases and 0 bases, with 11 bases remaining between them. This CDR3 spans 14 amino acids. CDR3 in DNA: TGTGCCAGCCACGACCACGTTAGCAATCAGCCCCAGCATTTT. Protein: CASHDHVSNQPQHF.

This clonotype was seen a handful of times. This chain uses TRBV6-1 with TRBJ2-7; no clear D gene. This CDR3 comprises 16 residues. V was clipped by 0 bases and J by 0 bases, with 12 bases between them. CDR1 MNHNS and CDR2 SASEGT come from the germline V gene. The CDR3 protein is CASSEAHLGSSYEQYF. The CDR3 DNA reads TGTGCCAGCAGTGAAGCGCATTTAGGCAGCTCCTACGAGCAGTACTTC.

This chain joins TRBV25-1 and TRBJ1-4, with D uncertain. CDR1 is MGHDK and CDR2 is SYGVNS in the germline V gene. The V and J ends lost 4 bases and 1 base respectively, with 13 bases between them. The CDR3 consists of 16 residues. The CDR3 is CASSALTTRTNEKLFF. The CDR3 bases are TGTGCCAGCAGTGCGTTGACGACAAGAACTAATGAAAAACTGTTTTTT.

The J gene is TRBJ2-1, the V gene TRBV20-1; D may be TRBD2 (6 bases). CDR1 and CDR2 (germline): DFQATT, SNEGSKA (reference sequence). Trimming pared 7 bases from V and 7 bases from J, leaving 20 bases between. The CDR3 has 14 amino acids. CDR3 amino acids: CSGEDEGGINEQFF. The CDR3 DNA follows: TGCAGTGGGGAGGACGAGGGCGGGATTAATGAGCAGTTCTTC.

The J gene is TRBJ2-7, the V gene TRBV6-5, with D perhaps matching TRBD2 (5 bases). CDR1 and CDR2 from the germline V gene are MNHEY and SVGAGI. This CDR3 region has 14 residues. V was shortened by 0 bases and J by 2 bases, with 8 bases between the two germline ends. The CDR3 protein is CASSYSTGTYEQYF. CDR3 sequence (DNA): TGTGCCAGCAGTTACTCGACGGGAACCTACGAGCAGTACTTC.

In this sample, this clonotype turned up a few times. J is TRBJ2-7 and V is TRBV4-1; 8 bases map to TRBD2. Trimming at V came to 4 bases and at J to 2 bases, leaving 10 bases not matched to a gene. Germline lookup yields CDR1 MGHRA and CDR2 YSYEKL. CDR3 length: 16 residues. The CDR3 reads CASSLTRLATTYEQYF. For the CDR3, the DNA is TGCGCCAGCAGCCTAACTCGACTAGCGACGACCTACGAGCAGTACTTC.

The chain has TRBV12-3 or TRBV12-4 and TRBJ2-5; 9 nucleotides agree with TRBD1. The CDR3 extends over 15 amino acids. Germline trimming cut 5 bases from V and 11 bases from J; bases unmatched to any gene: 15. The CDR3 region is CASSPWTGEGDEQYF. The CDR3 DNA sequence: TGTGCCAGCAGTCCTTGGACAGGGGAGGGCGATGAGCAGTACTTC.

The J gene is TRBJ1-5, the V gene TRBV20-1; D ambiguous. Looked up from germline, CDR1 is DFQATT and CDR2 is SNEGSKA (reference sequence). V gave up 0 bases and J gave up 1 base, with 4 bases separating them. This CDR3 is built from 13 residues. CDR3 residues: CSAREISNQPQHF. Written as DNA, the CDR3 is TGCAGTGCTAGAGAGATAAGCAATCAGCCCCAGCATTTT.

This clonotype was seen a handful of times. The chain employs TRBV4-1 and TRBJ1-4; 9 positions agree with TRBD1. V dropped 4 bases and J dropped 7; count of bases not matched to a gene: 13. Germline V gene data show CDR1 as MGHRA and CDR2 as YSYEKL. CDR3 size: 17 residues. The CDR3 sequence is CASSLVASGQGGEKLFF. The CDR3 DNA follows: TGCGCCAGCAGCCTCGTCGCCTCGGGACAGGGAGGTGAAAAACTGTTTTTT.

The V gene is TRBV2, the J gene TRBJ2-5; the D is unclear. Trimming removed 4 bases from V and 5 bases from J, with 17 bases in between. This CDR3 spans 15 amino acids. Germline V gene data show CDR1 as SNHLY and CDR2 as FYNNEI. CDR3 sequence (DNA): TGTGCCAGCAGTGGTGTAGCCACCATAGGGGAGACCCAGTACTTC. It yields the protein CASSGVATIGETQYF.

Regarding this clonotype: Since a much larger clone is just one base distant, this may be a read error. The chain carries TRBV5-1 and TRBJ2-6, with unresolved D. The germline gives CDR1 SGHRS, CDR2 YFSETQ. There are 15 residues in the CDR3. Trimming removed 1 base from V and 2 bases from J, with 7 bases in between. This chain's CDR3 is CASSLSSAGANVLTF. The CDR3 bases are TGCGCCAGCAGCTTGAGCAGCGCTGGGGCCAACGTCCTGACTTTC.

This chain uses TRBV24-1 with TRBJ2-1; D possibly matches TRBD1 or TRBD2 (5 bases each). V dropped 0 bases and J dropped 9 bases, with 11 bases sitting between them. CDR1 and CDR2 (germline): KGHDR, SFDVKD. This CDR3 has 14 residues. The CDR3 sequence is CATSDLGGAFEQFF. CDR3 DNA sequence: TGTGCCACCAGTGATTTGGGGGGAGCGTTTGAGCAGTTCTTC.

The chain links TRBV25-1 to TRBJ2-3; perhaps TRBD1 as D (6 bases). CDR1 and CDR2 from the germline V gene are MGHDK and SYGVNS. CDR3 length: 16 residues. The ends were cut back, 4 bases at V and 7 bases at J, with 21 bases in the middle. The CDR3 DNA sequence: TGTGCCAGCAGTGCTCTTGGAGCAGGGGAATATCATACGCAGTATTTT. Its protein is CASSALGAGEYHTQYF.

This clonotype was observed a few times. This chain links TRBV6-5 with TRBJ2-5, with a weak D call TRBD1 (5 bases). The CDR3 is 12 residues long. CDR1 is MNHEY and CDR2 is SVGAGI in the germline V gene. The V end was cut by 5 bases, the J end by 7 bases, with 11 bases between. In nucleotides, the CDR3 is TGTGCCAGCAGTACTACCACAGGGACCCAGTACTTC. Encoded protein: CASSTTTGTQYF.

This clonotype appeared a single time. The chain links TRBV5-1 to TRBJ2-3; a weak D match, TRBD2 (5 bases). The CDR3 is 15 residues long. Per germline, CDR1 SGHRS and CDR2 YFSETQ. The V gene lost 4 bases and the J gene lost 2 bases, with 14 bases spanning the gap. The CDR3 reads CASSVAKAYTDTQYF. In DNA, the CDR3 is TGCGCCAGCAGCGTAGCGAAAGCGTACACAGATACGCAGTATTTT.

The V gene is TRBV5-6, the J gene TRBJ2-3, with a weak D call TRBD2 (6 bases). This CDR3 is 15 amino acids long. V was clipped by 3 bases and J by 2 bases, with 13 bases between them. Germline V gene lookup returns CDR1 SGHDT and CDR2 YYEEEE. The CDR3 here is CASSYVRTNTDTQYF. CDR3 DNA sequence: TGTGCCAGCAGCTATGTCAGGACTAACACAGATACGCAGTATTTT.

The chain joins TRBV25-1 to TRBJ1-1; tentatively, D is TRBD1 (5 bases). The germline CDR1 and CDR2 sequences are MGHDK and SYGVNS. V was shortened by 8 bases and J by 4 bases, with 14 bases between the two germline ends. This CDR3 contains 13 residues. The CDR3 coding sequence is TGTGCCAGCCGGGGGGGGATGGGCACTGAAGCTTTCTTT. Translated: CASRGGMGTEAFF.

The CDR3 region is CSVDLGTGGGTDTQYF. CDR3 sequence (DNA): TGCAGCGTTGATCTCGGGACAGGGGGCGGCACAGATACGCAGTATTTT. The rearrangement joins TRBV29-1 to TRBJ2-3; 12 nucleotides agree with TRBD1. The CDR3 contains 16 residues. Looked up from germline, CDR1 is SQVTM and CDR2 is ANQGSEA. The V segment lost 3 bases and the J segment 1 base; nucleotides outside the gene matches: 5.

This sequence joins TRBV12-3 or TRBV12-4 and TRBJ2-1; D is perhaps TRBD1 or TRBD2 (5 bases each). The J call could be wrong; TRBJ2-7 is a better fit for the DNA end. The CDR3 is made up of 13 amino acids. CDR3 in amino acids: CASSGTSYNEQYF. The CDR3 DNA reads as TGTGCCAGCTCCGGGACCTCCTACAATGAGCAGTACTTC.

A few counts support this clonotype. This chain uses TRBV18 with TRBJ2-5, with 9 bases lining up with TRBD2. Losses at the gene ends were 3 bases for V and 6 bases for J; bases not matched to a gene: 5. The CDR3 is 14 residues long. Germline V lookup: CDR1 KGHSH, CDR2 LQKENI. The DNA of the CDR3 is TGTGCCAGCTCACCCTGGACTAGCGAGAAGACCCAGTACTTC. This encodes CASSPWTSEKTQYF.

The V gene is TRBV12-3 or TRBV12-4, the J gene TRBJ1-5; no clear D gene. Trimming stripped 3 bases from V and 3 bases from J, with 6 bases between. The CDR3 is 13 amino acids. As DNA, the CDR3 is TGTGCCAGCAGTTTCTCCGCCAATCAGCCCCAGCATTTT. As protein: CASSFSANQPQHF.

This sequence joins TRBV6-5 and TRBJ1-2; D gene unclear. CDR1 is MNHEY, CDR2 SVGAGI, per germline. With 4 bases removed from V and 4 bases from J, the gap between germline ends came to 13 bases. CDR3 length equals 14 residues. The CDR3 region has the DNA TGTGCCAGCAGTTTTTCACAGAGACCCTATGGCTACACCTTC. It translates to CASSFSQRPYGYTF.

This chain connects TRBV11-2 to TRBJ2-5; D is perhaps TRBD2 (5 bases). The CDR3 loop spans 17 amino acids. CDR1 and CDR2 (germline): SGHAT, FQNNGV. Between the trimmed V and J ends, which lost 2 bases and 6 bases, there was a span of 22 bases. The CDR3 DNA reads TGTGCCAGCAGCTTAATAGAAGGACGGGAAACGGGAAAGACCCAGTACTTC. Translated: CASSLIEGRETGKTQYF.

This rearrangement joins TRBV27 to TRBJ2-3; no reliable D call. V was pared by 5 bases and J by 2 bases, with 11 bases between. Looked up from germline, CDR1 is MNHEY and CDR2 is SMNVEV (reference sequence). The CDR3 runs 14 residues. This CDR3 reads CASSNSVFTDTQYF. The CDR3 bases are TGTGCCAGCAGTAACAGTGTCTTCACAGATACGCAGTATTTT.

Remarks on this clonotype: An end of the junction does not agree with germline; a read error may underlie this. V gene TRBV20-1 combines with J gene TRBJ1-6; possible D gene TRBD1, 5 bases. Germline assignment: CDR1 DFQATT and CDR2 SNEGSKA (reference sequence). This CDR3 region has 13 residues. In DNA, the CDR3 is TGCAGTGCTAGGGGGGACCGATATTCACCCTTCCACTTT. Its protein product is CSARGDRYSPFHF.